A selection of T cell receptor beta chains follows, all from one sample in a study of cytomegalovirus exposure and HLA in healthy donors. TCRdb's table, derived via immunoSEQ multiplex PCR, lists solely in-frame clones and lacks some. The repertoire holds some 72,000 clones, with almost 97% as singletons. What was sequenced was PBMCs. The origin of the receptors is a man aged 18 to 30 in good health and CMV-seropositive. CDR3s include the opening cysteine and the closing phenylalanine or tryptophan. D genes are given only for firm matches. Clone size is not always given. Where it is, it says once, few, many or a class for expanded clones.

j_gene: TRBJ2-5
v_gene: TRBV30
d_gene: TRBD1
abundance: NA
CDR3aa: CAWSVAGGETQYF
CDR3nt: TGTGCCTGGAGTGTAGCAGGGGGAGAGACCCAGTACTTC

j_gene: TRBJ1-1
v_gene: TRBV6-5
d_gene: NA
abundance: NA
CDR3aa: CASSEDMNTEAFF
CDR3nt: TGTGCCAGCAGCGAAGACATGAACACTGAAGCTTTCTTT

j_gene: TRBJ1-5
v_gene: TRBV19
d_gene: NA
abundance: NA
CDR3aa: CASNTRTVGNQPQHF
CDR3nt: TGTGCCAGTAACACGAGGACAGTCGGCAATCAGCCCCAGCATTTT

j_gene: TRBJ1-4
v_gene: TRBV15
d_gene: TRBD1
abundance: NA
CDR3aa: CATSTRQGYYEKLFF
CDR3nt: TGTGCCACCAGCACCCGACAGGGGTATTATGAAAAACTGTTTTTT

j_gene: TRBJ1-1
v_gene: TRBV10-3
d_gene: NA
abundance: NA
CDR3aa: CAISESAGSTEAFF
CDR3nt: TGTGCCATCAGTGAGTCGGCGGGGAGTACTGAAGCTTTCTTT

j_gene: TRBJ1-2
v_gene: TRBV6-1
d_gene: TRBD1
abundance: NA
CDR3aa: CASSEIAGGYGYTF
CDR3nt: TGTGCCAGCAGTGAAATCGCAGGGGGCTATGGCTACACCTTC

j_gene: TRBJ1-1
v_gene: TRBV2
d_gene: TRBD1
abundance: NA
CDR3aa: CASSYRGFTEAFF
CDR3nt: TGTGCCAGCAGTTACAGGGGGTTCACTGAAGCTTTCTTT

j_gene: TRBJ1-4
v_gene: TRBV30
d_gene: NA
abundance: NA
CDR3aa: CAWDGQRRNEKLFF
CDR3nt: TGTGCCTGGGATGGACAGCGAAGGAATGAAAAACTGTTTTTT

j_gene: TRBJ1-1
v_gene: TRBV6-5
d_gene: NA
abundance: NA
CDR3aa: CASSYSPDRSTEAFF
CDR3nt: TGTGCCAGCAGTTACTCACCCGACAGAAGTACTGAAGCTTTCTTT

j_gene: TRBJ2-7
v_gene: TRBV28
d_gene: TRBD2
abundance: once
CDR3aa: CASSPRRGGNEQYF
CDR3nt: TGTGCCAGCAGTCCAAGGCGGGGAGGGAACGAGCAGTACTTC

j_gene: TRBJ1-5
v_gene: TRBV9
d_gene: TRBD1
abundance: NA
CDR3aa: CASSETGTGYQPQHF
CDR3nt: TGTGCCAGCAGCGAGACCGGGACAGGGTATCAGCCCCAGCATTTT

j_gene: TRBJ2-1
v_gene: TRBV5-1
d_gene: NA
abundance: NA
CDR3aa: CASNNYNEQFF
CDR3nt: TGCGCCAGCAACAACTACAATGAGCAGTTCTTC

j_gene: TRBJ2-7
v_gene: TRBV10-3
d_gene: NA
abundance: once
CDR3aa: CATQGVPYEQYF
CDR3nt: TGTGCCACCCAAGGGGTCCCCTACGAGCAGTACTTC

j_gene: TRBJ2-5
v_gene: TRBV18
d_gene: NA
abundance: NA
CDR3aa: CASSQTTARQETQYF
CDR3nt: TGTGCCAGCTCACAAACCACTGCCAGGCAAGAGACCCAGTACTTC

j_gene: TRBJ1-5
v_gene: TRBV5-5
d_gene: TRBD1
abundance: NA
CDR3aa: CASSLDRGTQPQHF
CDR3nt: TGTGCCAGCAGCTTGGACAGGGGGACTCAGCCCCAGCATTTT

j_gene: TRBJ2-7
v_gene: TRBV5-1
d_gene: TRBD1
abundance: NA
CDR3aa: CASSLALGQAYEQYF
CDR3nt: TGCGCCAGCAGCTTGGCCTTGGGACAGGCCTACGAGCAGTACTTC

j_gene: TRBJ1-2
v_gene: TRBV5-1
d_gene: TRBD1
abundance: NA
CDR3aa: CASSLVSPYRGPHIGYTF
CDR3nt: TGCGCCAGCAGCTTGGTGTCCCCCTACAGGGGCCCGCATATAGGCTACACCTTC

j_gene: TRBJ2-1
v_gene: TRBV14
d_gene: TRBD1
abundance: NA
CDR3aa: CASGETGWTEQFF
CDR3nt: TGTGCCAGCGGTGAGACAGGGTGGACTGAGCAGTTCTTC

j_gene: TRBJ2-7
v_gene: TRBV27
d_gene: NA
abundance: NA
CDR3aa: CASSLGGNGEYF
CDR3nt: TGTGCCAGCAGTTTAGGGGGGAACGGGGAGTACTTC

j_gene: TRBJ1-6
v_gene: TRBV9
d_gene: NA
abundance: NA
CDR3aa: CASSVEAGYNSPLHF
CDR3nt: TGTGCCAGCAGCGTAGAAGCAGGCTATAATTCACCCCTCCACTTT

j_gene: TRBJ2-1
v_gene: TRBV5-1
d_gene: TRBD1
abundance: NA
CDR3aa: CASSLQGYTYNEQFF
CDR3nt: TGCGCCAGCAGTCTACAGGGGTACACCTACAATGAGCAGTTCTTC

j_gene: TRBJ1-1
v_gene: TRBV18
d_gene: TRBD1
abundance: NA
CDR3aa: CASSPPGTGAGNTEAFF
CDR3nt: TGTGCCAGCTCACCACCGGGGACAGGGGCGGGAAACACTGAAGCTTTCTTT